The sequence of this T cell receptor (beta chain) was determined in a study of blood T cell repertoires in COVID-19. Study-level information: Sites in the United States, Italy and Spain provided acute and convalescent COVID-19 samples.

Original analysis: It was from reference gene primer amplification that nucleated cell counts were estimated. Only in-frame clones appear in the TCRdb table, and some are missing; sequencing was by immunoSEQ multiplex PCR. For V, J and clone size, that table is used; D and trimming come from the DNA. This repertoire shows 190,000 or so clones, approximately 79% found once; its top ten account for roughly 12%. CDR1 SNHLY and CDR2 FYNNEI come from the germline V gene. The CDR3 has 19 amino acids. V was clipped by 7 bases and J by 5 bases; unmatched bases: 25. The rearrangement uses TRBV2 and TRBJ2-5, with TRBD2 identical over 7 bases. The clonotype comes from a man aged 50 to 60 who had recovered from COVID-19. Sequencing input: peripheral blood. CDR3: CASNSPLAGDPREWETQYF. CDR3 in DNA: TGTGCCAGCAATTCCCCCCTGGCGGGAGACCCTAGGGAGTGGGAGACCCAGTACTTC.